The sequence of this T cell receptor (beta chain) was determined in a study of shared clonotypes between healthy human individuals. In the study overall: Those who served as donors were a couple of women and a few men between the ages of 18 and 49. Per-donor plates numbered three CD4 naive, three CD4 memory, two CD8 naive and one CD8 memory.

Whole-study findings and limits: The sampled material consisted only of blood, and tissue repertoires are likely to differ.

As concerns this clone: Its antigen is currently unknown.

The CDR3 has 13 amino acids. V was shortened by 1 base and J by 5 bases, with 7 bases between the two germline ends. CDR1 SGDLS and CDR2 YYNGEE come from the germline V gene. Each sorted subset replicate got 200 ng genomic DNA, tens of thousands of genomes. Profiled with immunoSEQ multiplex PCR; TCRdb holds only in-frame clones, not every one. The sample holds fewer than 2.5 million clones, approximately 94% seen once. The J gene is TRBJ1-5, the V gene TRBV9; D is unresolved. Sequencing input: naive CD4+ T cells from PBMCs. The subset here: CD45RA+ positively selected. The receptor comes from a young man in good health. Some clones in this sample may be carry-over from other donors' samples. The CDR3 nucleotides are TGTGCCAGCAGCGTATCCCCGGATCAGCCCCAGCATTTT. Translated: CASSVSPDQPQHF. Drawing the rest from reference TRBV9 and TRBJ1-5, the complete variable domain is DSGVTQTPKHLITATGQRVTLRCSPRSGDLSVYWYQQSLDQGLQFLIQYYNGEERAKGNILERFSAQQFPDLHSELNLSSLELGDSALYFCASSVSPDQPQHFGDGTRLSIL.